This TCR beta chain was sequenced during a study of cytomegalovirus exposure and HLA in healthy donors. It was with 60 Vbeta and 13 Jbeta primers that the PCR ran. The table came from immunoSEQ multiplex PCR; TCRdb's copy has only in-frame clones and leaves some out. The table records under 200,000 clones, 80% to 90% of them present only once. Germline V lookup: CDR1 KGHSH, CDR2 LQKENI. V was clipped by 2 bases and J by 0 bases; unmatched bases: 3. CDR3 length: 15 amino acids. The TCR sequence derives from a middle-aged man in good health and CMV-seropositive. The source material was PBMCs. The gene calls are TRBV18 and TRBJ1-1; 7 nucleotides align to TRBD1. This CDR3 is CASSPSGGMNTEAFF. In DNA form, the CDR3 reads TGTGCCAGCTCACCATCAGGGGGGATGAACACTGAAGCTTTCTTT.